The 8 T cell receptor beta chains given below trace back to one sample, sequenced in a study of blood T cell repertoires in COVID-19. TCRdb's copy holds only in-frame clones and misses some; the assay was immunoSEQ multiplex PCR. The table lists over 250,000 clones, 80% to 90% of them singletons, with 2.3% in the top ten. The sample was peripheral blood. These TCRs come from a woman aged 45-65 years with acute or convalescent COVID-19.

The chain employs TRBV6-5 and TRBJ1-1; possibly TRBD1 for D (5 bases). The CDR3 length is 13 residues. Germline V gene sequence: CDR1 MNHEY, CDR2 SVGAGI. The germline V and J ends were trimmed by 11 bases and 6 bases, with 19 bases remaining between them. The CDR3: CAVREGRSAEAFF. As DNA, the CDR3 is TGTGCCGTCCGCGAGGGGAGGAGCGCTGAAGCTTTCTTT.

The V and J genes are TRBV5-5 and TRBJ1-1, with D possibly being TRBD1 (6 bases). Between the trimmed V and J ends, which lost 4 bases and 2 bases, there was a span of 12 bases. Germline V gives CDR1 SGHKS, CDR2 YYEKEE (reference sequence). The CDR3 length is 14 residues. The CDR3 is CASSPDSFNTEAFF. CDR3 nucleotide sequence: TGTGCCAGCAGCCCGGACAGCTTCAACACTGAAGCTTTCTTT.

This sequence joins TRBV2 and TRBJ1-2; TRBD1 matches at 9 bases. This CDR3 has 13 amino acids. Per the germline V gene, CDR1 is SNHLY and CDR2 is FYNNEI. The ends lost 10 bases at V and 4 bases at J; junction bases unmatched: 7. This chain's CDR3 is CAKGQGGGYGYTF. The CDR3 DNA reads TGTGCCAAGGGACAGGGAGGAGGCTATGGCTACACCTTC.

Only one count was recorded for this clone. The chain carries TRBV7-6 and TRBJ2-2, with D possibly TRBD1 on 5 matching bases. V lost 1 base and J 2 bases, leaving 8 bases between the germline ends. Germline CDR1 and CDR2: SGHVS and FNYEAQ. CDR3 length: 15 amino acids. CDR3 region: CASSLVGPNTGELFF. In DNA form, the CDR3 reads TGTGCCAGCAGCTTAGTGGGGCCAAACACCGGGGAGCTGTTTTTT.

This chain links TRBV9 with TRBJ1-2; 7 positions match TRBD1. Germline CDR1 and CDR2: SGDLS and YYNGEE. The CDR3 has 15 residues. V trimming: 1 base; J trimming: 4 bases; junction bases outside the gene matches: 7. The CDR3 spells CASSVSTGYGYGYTF. CDR3 nucleotide sequence: TGTGCCAGCAGCGTATCGACAGGGTACGGCTATGGCTACACCTTC.

This clone has only a few counts. The chain uses TRBV7-9 and TRBJ1-1; 10 nucleotides line up with TRBD1. V gave up 3 bases and J gave up 1 base; unmatched junction bases: 8. This CDR3 spans 17 amino acids. In germline, CDR1 is SEHNR, CDR2 FQNEAQ (reference sequence). The DNA of the CDR3 is TGTGCCAGCAGCTTCCAGACAGGGGGCTCGAGGAACACTGAAGCTTTCTTT. Translated: CASSFQTGGSRNTEAFF.

This clone was detected once. The J gene is TRBJ1-1, the V gene TRBV30; TRBD1 agrees at 9 bases. Germline assignment: CDR1 GTSNPN and CDR2 SVGIG (reference sequence). The CDR3 has 12 residues. The trim removed 3 bases at V and 9 bases at J, leaving 5 bases unmatched. CDR3: CAWRYGQGQAFF. The DNA of the CDR3 is TGTGCCTGGAGGTACGGACAGGGGCAAGCTTTCTTT.

This chain links TRBV5-1 with TRBJ1-5, with TRBD1 identical over 7 bases. The J segment lost 2 bases and the V segment lost 1 base, leaving 3 bases of the junction unmatched. The germline CDR1 and CDR2 sequences are SGHRS and YFSETQ. This CDR3 has 15 residues. The chain's CDR3 is CASSLIGQGNQPQHF. CDR3 bases: TGCGCCAGCAGCTTGATCGGACAGGGCAATCAGCCCCAGCATTTT. Supplemented by reference TRBV5-1 and TRBJ1-5, the full variable domain reads KAGVTQTPRYLIKTRGQQVTLSCSPISGHRSVSWYQQTPGQGLQFLFEYFSETQRNKGNFPGRFSGRQFSNSRSEMNVSTLELGDSALYLCASSLIGQGNQPQHFGDGTRLSIL.